Each of the 27 T cell receptor beta chains below was sequenced from the same sample in a study of regulatory dendritic cells for organ transplantation (dated by TCRdb to the late 2010s). Sorted T cell subsets were CFSE-labeled and co-cultured for roughly five days with allogeneic regulatory or mature dendritic cells at a 1:10 DC:T ratio. Library method: the immunoSEQ multiplex PCR assay. In TCRdb, the immuneACCESS table is reduced to in-frame sequences with V and J assigned. These tables do not hold every clone; where another copy was compared, an unresolved V gene accounts for under half, and the others remain unexplained. The sample includes around 19,000 clones, with approximately 85% observed a single time. About 0.74% of the sample is taken by the ten largest. Their target antigens are unknown. The sample was naive CD4+ T cells from blood cultured with regulatory dendritic cells. The sample's cell subset or site label, decoded: CD45RA+ naive T cells. The receptors were sampled from a human donor in good health.

This sequence joins TRBV28 and TRBJ1-5; 9 bases are a match to TRBD1. The V gene end was trimmed by 5 bases and the J gene end by 6 bases; junction bases not matched to a gene: 5. The CDR3 is made up of 14 amino acids. Germline V gene lookup returns CDR1 MDHEN and CDR2 SYDVKM. CDR3 nucleotides: TGTGCCAGCAGTCAACAGGGGGCGGCTCAGCCCCAGCATTTT. It is translated as CASSQQGAAQPQHF.

V gene TRBV11-3 combines with J gene TRBJ2-3, with TRBD1 as a possible D gene (5 bases). This CDR3 region has 17 residues. Germline CDR1 SGHNT, CDR2 YENEEA. Trimming pared 1 base from V and 6 bases from J, leaving 20 bases between. CDR3: CASSLGVWGVDRDTQYF. CDR3 in DNA: TGTGCCAGCAGCTTAGGGGTATGGGGCGTCGATCGGGATACGCAGTATTTT. The variable domain in full, with the rest retrieved from reference TRBV11-3 and TRBJ2-3, is EAGVVQSPRYKIIEKKQPVAFWCNPISGHNTLYWYLQNLGQGPELLIRYENEEAVDDSQLPKDRFSAERLKGVDSTLKIQPAELGDSAVYLCASSLGVWGVDRDTQYFGPGTRLTVL.

The rearrangement joins TRBV7-9 to TRBJ2-2; 14 nucleotides line up with TRBD2. The CDR3 sequence is 17 residues long. The ends lost 1 base at V and 6 bases at J; junction bases unmatched: 4. The V gene's germline CDR1 is SEHNR and CDR2 FQNEAQ (reference sequence). The CDR3 DNA follows: TGTGCCAGCAGCTTAGGGTTGGGACTAGCGGGAGCCGGGGAGCTGTTTTTT. Its translation is CASSLGLGLAGAGELFF.

This clone was counted a single time. The chain recombines TRBV19 with TRBJ2-3, with TRBD2 matching 10 bases. Germline V lookup: CDR1 LNHDA, CDR2 SQIVND (reference sequence). The CDR3 sequence is 18 residues long. V trimming: 4 bases; J trimming: 7 bases; junction bases outside the gene matches: 17. The chain's CDR3 is CASSTPSGGVTLTNTQYF. In nucleotides, the CDR3 is TGTGCCAGTAGTACCCCCAGCGGGGGGGTGACTCTCACCAATACGCAGTATTTT.

This sequence joins TRBV19 and TRBJ1-1, with TRBD1 identical over 8 bases. Germline loops: CDR1 LNHDA, CDR2 SQIVND (reference sequence). The V gene end was trimmed by 8 bases and the J gene end by 5 bases; junction bases not matched to a gene: 10. The CDR3 has 14 residues. The CDR3 spells CASGSRTGWTEAFF. The CDR3 bases are TGTGCCAGTGGATCCCGGACAGGGTGGACTGAAGCTTTCTTT.

The genes are TRBV30 and TRBJ2-2, with unresolved D. In germline, CDR1 is GTSNPN, CDR2 SVGIG (reference sequence). CDR3 length: 16 amino acids. V was pared by 4 bases and J by 0 bases, with 15 bases between. CDR3 in amino acids: CAWIVGPKTNTGELFF. CDR3 in DNA: TGTGCCTGGATCGTTGGTCCGAAAACGAACACCGGGGAGCTGTTTTTT.

V usage is TRBV19 and J usage is TRBJ1-4; 7 bases fit TRBD1. The CDR3 consists of 14 residues. Germline loops: CDR1 LNHDA, CDR2 SQIVND (reference sequence). The trim removed 6 bases at V and 4 bases at J, leaving 5 bases unmatched. CDR3 in amino acids: CASSGQDNNEKLFF. For the CDR3, the DNA is TGTGCCAGTAGCGGACAGGACAATAATGAAAAACTGTTTTTT. Variable domain in full (rest from reference TRBV19 and TRBJ1-4): DGGITQSPKYLFRKEGQNVTLSCEQNLNHDAMYWYRQDPGQGLRLIYYSQIVNDFQKGDIAEGYSVSREKKESFPLTVTSAQKNPTAFYLCASSGQDNNEKLFFGSGTQLSVL.

The gene calls are TRBV30 and TRBJ2-7; the D is unclear. Per the germline V gene, CDR1 is GTSNPN and CDR2 is SVGIG (reference sequence). This CDR3 is built from 12 residues. V dropped 2 bases and J dropped 6 bases, with 11 bases sitting between them. The CDR3: CAWSPGAREQYF. The CDR3 nucleotides are TGTGCCTGGAGTCCCGGCGCCCGCGAGCAGTACTTC.

The gene calls are TRBV7-6 and TRBJ2-1, with D possibly being TRBD1 or TRBD2 (5 bases each). This CDR3 is built from 11 residues. Trimming removed 5 bases from V and 9 bases from J, with 8 bases in between. Germline CDR1 reads SGHVS; CDR2 reads FNYEAQ. CDR3 sequence reads: CASSRDVEQFF. The CDR3, as DNA: TGTGCCAGCAGCCGGGACGTTGAGCAGTTCTTC.

The sample holds a few counts of this clone. The chain couples TRBV4-2 to TRBJ1-1, with D possibly matching TRBD1 (5 bases). This CDR3 has 14 amino acids. Germline assignment: CDR1 LGHNA and CDR2 YNFKEQ. V gave up 2 bases and J gave up 1 base, with 8 bases separating them. CDR3 nucleotides: TGTGCCAGCAGCCAACAGGGAGGGAACACTGAAGCTTTCTTT. This sequence encodes CASSQQGGNTEAFF.

The V call is TRBV7-2, the J call TRBJ1-1, with D hard to call. Trimming removed 7 bases from V and 0 bases from J, with 12 bases in between. Looked up from germline, CDR1 is SGHTA and CDR2 is FQGNSA. The CDR3 consists of 14 residues. The CDR3 DNA reads as TGTGCCAGCACCCTAGTAGGTTTGAACACTGAAGCTTTCTTT. It specifies CASTLVGLNTEAFF.

This clone is a singleton in its sample. V usage is TRBV28 and J usage is TRBJ2-1, with TRBD2 matching 12 bases. V lost 7 bases and J lost 7; bases outside the gene matches: 11. The CDR3 extends over 16 amino acids. Germline V gene lookup returns CDR1 MDHEN and CDR2 SYDVKM. CDR3 coding DNA: TGTGCCAGCATCCCCCCTCATGGACTAGCGGGAAATGAGCAGTTCTTC. Translating gives CASIPPHGLAGNEQFF.

Concerning this clone: A read error may account for a junction end that differs from germline. The chain couples TRBV7-2 to TRBJ1-1; 9 bases fit TRBD1. The CDR3 contains 13 residues. CDR1 and CDR2 from the germline V gene are SGHTA and FQGNSA. The CDR3, as DNA: TGTGCCAGCAGCTTAGAGCAAGGGACAGGGAGAACGTTT. This gives the protein CASSLEQGTGRTF.

Details on this clone: The junction shows a germline mismatch at one end, possibly a read error. The V gene is TRBV5-1, the J gene TRBJ2-2; 8 bases fit TRBD2. The CDR3 runs 15 residues. The germline V gene has CDR1 SGHRS and CDR2 YFSETQ. The CDR3 region has the DNA TGCGCCAGCAGCTTGGATACTAGCGGCTCCGGGAAGCTGTTTTTT. Residues: CASSLDTSGSGKLFF.

CDR3 in amino acids: CSARGSREQYF. CDR3 bases: TGCAGTGCTAGAGGATCACGCGAGCAGTACTTC. The V call is TRBV20-1, the J call TRBJ2-7; the D is unclear. The CDR3 length is 11 residues. Germline CDR1 reads DFQATT; CDR2 reads SNEGSKA (reference sequence). V shed 1 base and J shed 6 bases, with 7 bases lying between them.

V gene TRBV11-3 combines with J gene TRBJ2-7, with D possibly TRBD1 on 6 matching bases. CDR1 is SGHNT, CDR2 YENEEA, per germline. V shed 5 bases and J shed 4 bases, with 15 bases lying between them. This CDR3 comprises 14 residues. The CDR3 sequence: CASSPWDTFYEQYF. For the CDR3, the DNA is TGTGCCAGCAGCCCCTGGGACACCTTTTACGAGCAGTACTTC.

The chain has TRBV6-1 and TRBJ2-3; D is possibly TRBD2 (5 bases). Deletions cut 6 bases from V and 0 bases from J, with 10 bases between. Looked up from germline, CDR1 is MNHNS and CDR2 is SASEGT. CDR3 length: 14 amino acids. The CDR3 DNA is TGTGCCAGCAGGGAACTAGGGAGCACAGATACGCAGTATTTT. Residues: CASRELGSTDTQYF.

The rearrangement uses TRBV28 and TRBJ2-7; 9 nucleotides line up with TRBD2. Germline trimming cut 3 bases from V and 4 bases from J; bases unmatched to any gene: 7. This CDR3 has 15 residues. Germline V gene data show CDR1 as MDHEN and CDR2 as SYDVKM. The CDR3 region has the DNA TGTGCCAGCAGTTTGCGATCTAGCGGGGTATACGAGCAGTACTTC. Protein product: CASSLRSSGVYEQYF.

The J gene is TRBJ1-5, the V gene TRBV27; no definite D call. This CDR3 has 16 residues. The germline CDR1 and CDR2 sequences are MNHEY and SMNVEV (reference sequence). Trimming stripped 5 bases from V and 5 bases from J, with 19 bases between. CDR3 sequence (DNA): TGTGCCAGCAGTCCAACCGCCGGGAGGGCTCATCAGCCCCAGCATTTT. It codes for CASSPTAGRAHQPQHF.

The rearrangement uses TRBV7-9 and TRBJ2-7, with 7 bases lining up with TRBD1. The V and J ends lost 7 bases and 4 bases, in that order; junction bases with no gene match: 7. The CDR3 spans 13 residues. Germline assignment: CDR1 SEHNR and CDR2 FQNEAQ (reference sequence). In DNA form, the CDR3 reads TGTGCCAGCATAAGGGGGCCCCCGTACGAGCAGTACTTC. Its protein is CASIRGPPYEQYF. The full variable domain, completed using reference TRBV7-9 and TRBJ2-7, is DTGVSQNPRHKITKRGQNVTFRCDPISEHNRLYWYRQTLGQGPEFLTYFQNEAQLEKSRLLSDRFSAERPKGSFSTLEIQRTEQGDSAMYLCASIRGPPYEQYFGPGTRLTVT.

This clone has more than one count but fewer than ten. The chain links TRBV2 to TRBJ1-2; a weak D match, TRBD1 (5 bases). Germline V gives CDR1 SNHLY, CDR2 FYNNEI. The CDR3 is 16 residues long. With 7 bases removed from V and 6 bases from J, the gap between germline ends came to 24 bases. CDR3 loop: CASTLHPEGRDDGYTF. The CDR3 region has the DNA TGTGCCAGCACTTTACATCCGGAGGGGAGGGATGATGGCTACACCTTC.

This clone was observed a handful of times. The genes are TRBV6-1 and TRBJ1-5, with 7 bases lining up with TRBD1. Unmatched junction bases numbered 5, after V lost 2 bases and J lost 4 bases. Looked up from germline, CDR1 is MNHNS and CDR2 is SASEGT. The CDR3 has 15 residues. The CDR3 DNA reads TGTGCCAGCAGTGAATATGGGACAGTAAATCAGCCCCAGCATTTT. Protein sequence: CASSEYGTVNQPQHF.

The rearrangement links TRBV7-6 to TRBJ2-3; 11 bases are a match to TRBD2. Germline V CDR1 and CDR2: SGHVS, FNYEAQ. Trimming cost V 5 bases and J 4 bases; bases outside gene matches: 11. The CDR3 totals 17 residues. The CDR3 DNA is TGTGCCAGCAGCCAAAGGCCTAGCGGGGGGTGGTCAGATACGCAGTATTTT. Its translation: CASSQRPSGGWSDTQYF.

The rearrangement joins TRBV5-1 to TRBJ2-1; 15 bases fit TRBD2. V shed 4 bases and J 1 base; nucleotides not matched to a gene: 9. The V gene's germline CDR1 is SGHRS and CDR2 YFSETQ. This CDR3 is 19 amino acids long. The CDR3, as DNA: TGCGCCAGCAGCACCGGACTAGCGGGAGGGCCCCCATCCTACAATGAGCAGTTCTTC. Its translation: CASSTGLAGGPPSYNEQFF.

The chain links TRBV7-9 to TRBJ2-1; maybe TRBD2 (5 bases). This CDR3 region has 18 residues. Germline V gene lookup returns CDR1 SEHNR and CDR2 FQNEAQ (reference sequence). Trimming left V 0 bases short and J 1 base short, with 16 bases between. The DNA for the CDR3 is TGTGCCAGCAGCTTAGCCGGGATGGGTCGTTCATCCTACAATGAGCAGTTCTTC. Amino acid sequence: CASSLAGMGRSSYNEQFF.

CDR3 in amino acids: CASSPRVRVENTQYF. The CDR3 DNA sequence: TGTGCCAGCAGTCCCCGCGTCCGGGTGGAAAATACGCAGTATTTT. The chain joins TRBV5-4 to TRBJ2-3; D gene ambiguous. Germline V gives CDR1 SGHNT, CDR2 YYREEE (reference sequence). The V end lost 5 bases, the J end lost 7 bases, and 20 bases lay between the germline ends. The CDR3 loop spans 15 amino acids. Full variable domain (outside the CDR3, taken from reference TRBV5-4 and TRBJ2-3): ETGVTQSPTHLIKTRGQQVTLRCSSQSGHNTVSWYQQALGQGPQFIFQYYREEENGRGNFPPRFSGLQFPNYSSELNVNALELDDSALYLCASSPRVRVENTQYFGPGTRLTVL.

The rearrangement joins TRBV30 to TRBJ1-5, with D tentatively TRBD1 (6 bases). V was clipped by 3 bases and J by 5 bases, with 14 bases between them. CDR3 length equals 14 residues. CDR1 is GTSNPN and CDR2 is SVGIG in the germline V gene (reference sequence). CDR3 amino acids: CAWSPGAPDQPQHF. The CDR3 nucleotides are TGTGCCTGGAGCCCGGGGGCCCCAGATCAGCCCCAGCATTTT.